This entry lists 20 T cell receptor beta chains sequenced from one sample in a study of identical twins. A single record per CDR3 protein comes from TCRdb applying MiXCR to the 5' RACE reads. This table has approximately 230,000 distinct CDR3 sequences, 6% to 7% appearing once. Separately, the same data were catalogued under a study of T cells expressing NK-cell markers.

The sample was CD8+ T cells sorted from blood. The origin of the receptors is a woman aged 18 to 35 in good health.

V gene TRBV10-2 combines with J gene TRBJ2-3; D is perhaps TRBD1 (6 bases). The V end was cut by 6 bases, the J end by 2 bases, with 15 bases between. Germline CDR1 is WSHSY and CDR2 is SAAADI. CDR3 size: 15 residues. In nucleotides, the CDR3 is TGCGCCAGCAGGGCGCCCGGACAGCTCACAGATACGCAGTATTTT. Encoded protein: CASRAPGQLTDTQYF.

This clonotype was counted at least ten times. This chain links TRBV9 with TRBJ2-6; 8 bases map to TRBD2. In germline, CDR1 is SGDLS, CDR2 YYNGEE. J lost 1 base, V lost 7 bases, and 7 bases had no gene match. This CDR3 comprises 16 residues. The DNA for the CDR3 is TGTGCCAGCGGGACCAGCGGGAGTTCTGGGGCCAACGTCCTGACTTTC. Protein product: CASGTSGSSGANVLTF.

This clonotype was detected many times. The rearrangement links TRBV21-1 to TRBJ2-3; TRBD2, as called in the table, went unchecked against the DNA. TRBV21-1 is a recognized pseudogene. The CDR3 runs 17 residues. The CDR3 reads CASSKVAGSSSTDTQYF. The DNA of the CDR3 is TGTGCCAGCAGCAAAGTTGCGGGATCTAGTAGCACAGATACGCAGTATTTT.

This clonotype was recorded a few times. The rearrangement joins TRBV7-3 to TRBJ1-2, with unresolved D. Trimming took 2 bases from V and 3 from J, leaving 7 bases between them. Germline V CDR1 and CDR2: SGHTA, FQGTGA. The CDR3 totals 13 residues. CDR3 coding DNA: TGTGCCAGCAGCTTACTTGGGGACTATGGCTACACCTTC. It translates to CASSLLGDYGYTF.

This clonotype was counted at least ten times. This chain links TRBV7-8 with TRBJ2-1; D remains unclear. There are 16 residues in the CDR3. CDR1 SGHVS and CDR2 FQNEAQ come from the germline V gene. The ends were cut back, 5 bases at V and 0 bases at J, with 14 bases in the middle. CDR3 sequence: CASSPSGRSSYNEQFF. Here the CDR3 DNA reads TGTGCCAGCAGCCCTTCCGGGCGAAGCTCCTACAATGAGCAGTTCTTC.

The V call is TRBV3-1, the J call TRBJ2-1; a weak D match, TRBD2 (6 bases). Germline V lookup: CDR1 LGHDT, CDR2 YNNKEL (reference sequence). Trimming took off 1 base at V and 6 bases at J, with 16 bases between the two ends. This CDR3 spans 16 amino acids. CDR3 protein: CASSQGAGRLSNEQFF. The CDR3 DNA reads TGTGCCAGCAGCCAAGGGGCGGGGAGATTGAGCAATGAGCAGTTCTTC.

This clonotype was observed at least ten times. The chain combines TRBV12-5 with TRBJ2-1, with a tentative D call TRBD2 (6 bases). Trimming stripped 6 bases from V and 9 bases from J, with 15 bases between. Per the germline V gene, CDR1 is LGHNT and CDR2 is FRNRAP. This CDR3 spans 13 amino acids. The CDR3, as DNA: TGTGCTAGTGGCCCCGCCGGGGGACTTGAGCAGTTCTTC. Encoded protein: CASGPAGGLEQFF.

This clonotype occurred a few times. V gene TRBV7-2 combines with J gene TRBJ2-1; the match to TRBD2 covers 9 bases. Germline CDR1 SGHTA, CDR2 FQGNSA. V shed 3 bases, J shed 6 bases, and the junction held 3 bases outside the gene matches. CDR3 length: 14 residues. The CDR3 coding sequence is TGTGCCAGCAGCTTGGGCGGGAGGGCCAATGAGCAGTTCTTC. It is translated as CASSLGGRANEQFF.

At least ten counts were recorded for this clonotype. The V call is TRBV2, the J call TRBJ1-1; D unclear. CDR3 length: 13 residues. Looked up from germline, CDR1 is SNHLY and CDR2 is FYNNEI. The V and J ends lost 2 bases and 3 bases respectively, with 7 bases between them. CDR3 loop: CASSEPEHTEAFF. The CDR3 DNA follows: TGTGCCAGCAGTGAACCGGAACACACTGAAGCTTTCTTT.

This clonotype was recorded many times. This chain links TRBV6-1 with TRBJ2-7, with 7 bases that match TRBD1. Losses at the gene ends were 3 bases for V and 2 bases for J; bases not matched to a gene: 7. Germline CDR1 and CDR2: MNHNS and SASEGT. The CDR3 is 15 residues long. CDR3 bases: TGTGCCAGCAGTGATGAGGCAGGGGGTGCCTACGAGCAGTACTTC. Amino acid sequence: CASSDEAGGAYEQYF.

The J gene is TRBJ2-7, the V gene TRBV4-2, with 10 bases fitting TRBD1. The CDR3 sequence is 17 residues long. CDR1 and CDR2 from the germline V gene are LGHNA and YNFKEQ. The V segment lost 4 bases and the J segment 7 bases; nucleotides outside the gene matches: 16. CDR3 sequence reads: CASSPPRIGTGVREQYF. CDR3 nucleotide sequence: TGTGCCAGCAGCCCCCCCAGAATTGGGACAGGGGTAAGAGAGCAGTACTTC.

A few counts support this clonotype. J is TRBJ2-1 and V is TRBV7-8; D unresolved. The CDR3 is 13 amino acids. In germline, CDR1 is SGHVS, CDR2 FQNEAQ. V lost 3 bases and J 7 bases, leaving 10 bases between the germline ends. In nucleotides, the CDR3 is TGTGCCAGCAGCTTGTTTGGTGGGAATGAGCAGTTCTTC. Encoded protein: CASSLFGGNEQFF.

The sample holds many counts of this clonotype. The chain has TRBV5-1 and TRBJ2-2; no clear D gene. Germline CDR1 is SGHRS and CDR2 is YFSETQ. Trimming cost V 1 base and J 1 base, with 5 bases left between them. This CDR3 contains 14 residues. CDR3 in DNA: TGCGCCAGCAGCTTGACTTTGAACACCGGGGAGCTGTTTTTT. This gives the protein CASSLTLNTGELFF.

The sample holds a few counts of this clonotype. CDR3 protein: CASSLISPDPYLGDEQYF. For the CDR3, the DNA is TGCGCCAGCAGCTTGATCTCCCCCGACCCCTACCTCGGGGACGAGCAGTACTTC. The chain is built from TRBV5-1 and TRBJ2-7; D perhaps matches TRBD2 (5 bases). V lost 1 base and J 5 bases, leaving 25 bases between the germline ends. Germline V CDR1 and CDR2: SGHRS, YFSETQ. The CDR3 is 18 amino acids.

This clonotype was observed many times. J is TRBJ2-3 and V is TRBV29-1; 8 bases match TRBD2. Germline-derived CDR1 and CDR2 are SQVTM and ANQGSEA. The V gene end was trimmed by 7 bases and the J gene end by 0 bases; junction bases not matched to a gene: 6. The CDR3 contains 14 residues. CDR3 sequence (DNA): TGCAGCGCTCGCTCTAGCGGGAGCACAGATACGCAGTATTTT. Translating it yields CSARSSGSTDTQYF.

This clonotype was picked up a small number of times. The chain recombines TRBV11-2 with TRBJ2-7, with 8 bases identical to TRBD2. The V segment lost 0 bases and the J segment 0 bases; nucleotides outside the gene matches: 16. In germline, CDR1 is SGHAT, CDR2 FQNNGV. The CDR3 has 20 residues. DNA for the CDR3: TGTGCCAGCAGCTTAGATCCGCTAGCGGGCCCTTTAGCCCGCTCCTACGAGCAGTACTTC. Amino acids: CASSLDPLAGPLARSYEQYF.

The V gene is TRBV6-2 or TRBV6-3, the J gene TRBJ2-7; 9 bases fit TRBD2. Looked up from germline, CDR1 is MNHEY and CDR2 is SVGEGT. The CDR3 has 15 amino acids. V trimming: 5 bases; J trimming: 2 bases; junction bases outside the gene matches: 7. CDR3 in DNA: TGTGCCAGCAGTACTCCCGGGACTAGCACCTACGAGCAGTACTTC. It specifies CASSTPGTSTYEQYF.

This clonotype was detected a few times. This chain's CDR3 is CASSFQRGRFYDYGYTF. The CDR3 DNA sequence: TGCGCCAGCAGCTTCCAGCGGGGGCGGTTCTATGACTATGGCTACACCTTC. The chain joins TRBV5-1 to TRBJ1-2; possibly TRBD1 for D (6 bases). There are 17 residues in the CDR3. CDR1 SGHRS and CDR2 YFSETQ come from the germline V gene. V lost 2 bases to trimming and J lost 3 bases, with 20 bases between them.

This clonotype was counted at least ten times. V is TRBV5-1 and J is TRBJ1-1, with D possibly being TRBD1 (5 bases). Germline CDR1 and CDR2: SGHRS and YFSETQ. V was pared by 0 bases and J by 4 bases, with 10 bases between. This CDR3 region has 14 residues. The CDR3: CASSLGGVGTEAFF. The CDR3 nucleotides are TGCGCCAGCAGCTTGGGAGGGGTGGGCACTGAAGCTTTCTTT.

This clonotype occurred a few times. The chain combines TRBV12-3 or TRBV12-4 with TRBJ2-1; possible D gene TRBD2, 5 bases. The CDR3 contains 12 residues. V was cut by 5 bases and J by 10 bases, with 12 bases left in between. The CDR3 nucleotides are TGTGCCAGCAGTGACTATAGTGGCGAGCAGTTCTTC. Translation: CASSDYSGEQFF.